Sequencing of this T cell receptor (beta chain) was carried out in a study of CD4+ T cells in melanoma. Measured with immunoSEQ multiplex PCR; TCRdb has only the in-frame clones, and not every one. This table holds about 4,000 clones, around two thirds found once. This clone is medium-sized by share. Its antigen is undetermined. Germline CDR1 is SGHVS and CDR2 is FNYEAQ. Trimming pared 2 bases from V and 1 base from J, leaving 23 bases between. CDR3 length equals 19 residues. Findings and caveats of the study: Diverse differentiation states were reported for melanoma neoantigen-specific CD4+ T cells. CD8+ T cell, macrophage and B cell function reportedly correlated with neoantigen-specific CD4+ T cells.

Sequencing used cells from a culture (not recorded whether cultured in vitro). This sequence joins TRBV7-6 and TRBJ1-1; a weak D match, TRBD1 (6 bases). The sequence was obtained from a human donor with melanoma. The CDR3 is CASSLRDFGFAGENTEAFF. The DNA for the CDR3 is TGTGCCAGCAGCTTAAGAGATTTCGGATTTGCAGGGGAGAACACTGAAGCTTTCTTT.